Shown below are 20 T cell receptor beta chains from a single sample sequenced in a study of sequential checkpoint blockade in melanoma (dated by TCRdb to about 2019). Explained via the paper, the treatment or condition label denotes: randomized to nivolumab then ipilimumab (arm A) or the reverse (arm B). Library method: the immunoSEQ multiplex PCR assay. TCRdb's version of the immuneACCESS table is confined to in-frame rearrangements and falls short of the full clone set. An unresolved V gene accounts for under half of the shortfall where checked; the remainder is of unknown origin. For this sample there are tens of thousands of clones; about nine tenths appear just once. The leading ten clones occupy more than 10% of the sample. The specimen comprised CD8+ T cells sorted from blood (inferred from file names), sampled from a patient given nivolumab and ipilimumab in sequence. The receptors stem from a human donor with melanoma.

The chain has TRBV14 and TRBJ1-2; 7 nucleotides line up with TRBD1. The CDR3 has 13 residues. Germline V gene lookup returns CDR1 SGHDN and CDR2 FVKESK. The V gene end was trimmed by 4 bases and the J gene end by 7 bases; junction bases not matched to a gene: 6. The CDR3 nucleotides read TGTGCCAGCAGCCCCTCGACAGGGATTGGCTACACCTTC. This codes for CASSPSTGIGYTF.

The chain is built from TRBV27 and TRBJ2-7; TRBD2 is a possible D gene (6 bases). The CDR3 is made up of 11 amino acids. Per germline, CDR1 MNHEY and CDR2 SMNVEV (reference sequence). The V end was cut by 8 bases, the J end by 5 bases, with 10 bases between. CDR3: CASYSGDEQYF. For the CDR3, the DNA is TGTGCCAGCTATTCGGGGGACGAGCAGTACTTC.

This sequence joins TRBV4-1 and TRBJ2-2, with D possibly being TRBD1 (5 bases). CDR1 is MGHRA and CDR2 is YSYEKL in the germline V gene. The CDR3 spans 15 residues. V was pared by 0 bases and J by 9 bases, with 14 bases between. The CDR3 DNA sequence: TGCGCCAGCAGCCAAGATTCACCGACAGTCAGGGAGCTGTTTTTT. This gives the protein CASSQDSPTVRELFF.

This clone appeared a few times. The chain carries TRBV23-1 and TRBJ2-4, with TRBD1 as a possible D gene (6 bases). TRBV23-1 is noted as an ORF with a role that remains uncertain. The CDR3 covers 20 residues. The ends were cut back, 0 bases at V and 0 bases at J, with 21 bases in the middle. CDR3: CASSQSTGGERGIAKNIQYF. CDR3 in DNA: TGCGCCAGCAGTCAATCGACTGGCGGAGAGAGGGGGATAGCCAAAAACATTCAGTACTTC.

The CDR3 DNA sequence: TGTGCCAGCAGCTTAGGAAGGGGGCCCTACTACGAGCAGTACTTC. Its translation: CASSLGRGPYYEQYF. V is TRBV7-9 and J is TRBJ2-7; TRBD1 matches 7 bases. Trimming removed 1 base from V and 3 bases from J; junction bases left unmatched: 6. CDR1 and CDR2 from the germline V gene are SEHNR and FQNEAQ (reference sequence). CDR3 size: 15 residues.

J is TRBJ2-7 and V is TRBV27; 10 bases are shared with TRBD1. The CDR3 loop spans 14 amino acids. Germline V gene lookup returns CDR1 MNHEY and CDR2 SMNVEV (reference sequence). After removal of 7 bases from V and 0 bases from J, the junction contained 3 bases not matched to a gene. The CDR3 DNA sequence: TGTGCCAGCAAGGACAGGGGGAGCTCCTACGAGCAGTACGTC. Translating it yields CASKDRGSSYEQYV.

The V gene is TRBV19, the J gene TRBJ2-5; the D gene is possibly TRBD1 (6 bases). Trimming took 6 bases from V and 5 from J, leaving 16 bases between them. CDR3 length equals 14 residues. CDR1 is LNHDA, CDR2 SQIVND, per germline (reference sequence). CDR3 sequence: CASSRQAEGETQYF. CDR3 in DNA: TGTGCCAGTAGCAGACAGGCCGAGGGGGAGACCCAGTACTTC.

The CDR3 DNA reads TGCGCCAGCAGCTTCGGGACAGGAAACTACGAGCAGTACTTC. It codes for CASSFGTGNYEQYF. The chain links TRBV5-1 to TRBJ2-7, with TRBD1 matching over 8 bases. Germline CDR1 is SGHRS and CDR2 is YFSETQ. The J segment lost 3 bases and the V segment lost 2 bases, leaving 4 bases of the junction unmatched. The CDR3 has 14 residues.

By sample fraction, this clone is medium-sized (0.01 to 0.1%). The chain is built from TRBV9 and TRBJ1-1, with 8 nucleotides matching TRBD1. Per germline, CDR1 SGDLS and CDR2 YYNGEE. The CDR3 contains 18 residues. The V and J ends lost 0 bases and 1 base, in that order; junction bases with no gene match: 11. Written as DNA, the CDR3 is TGTGCCAGCAGCGTAGCTGTATATCAGGGGGCAGGGAACACTGAAGCTTTCTTT. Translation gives CASSVAVYQGAGNTEAFF.

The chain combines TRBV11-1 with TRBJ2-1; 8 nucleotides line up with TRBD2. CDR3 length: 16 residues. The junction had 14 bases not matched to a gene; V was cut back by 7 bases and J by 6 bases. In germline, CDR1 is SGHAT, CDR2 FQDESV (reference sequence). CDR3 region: CASTPRGGRTANEQFF. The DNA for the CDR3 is TGTGCCAGCACCCCCCGGGGGGGGCGCACGGCCAATGAGCAGTTCTTC.

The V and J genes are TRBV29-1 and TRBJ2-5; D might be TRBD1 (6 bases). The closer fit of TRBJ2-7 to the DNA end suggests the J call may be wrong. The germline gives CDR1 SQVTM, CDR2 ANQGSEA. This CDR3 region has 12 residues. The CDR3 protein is CSVRGPRGEQYF. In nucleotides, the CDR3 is TGCAGCGTTCGAGGGCCCAGGGGCGAGCAGTACTTC.

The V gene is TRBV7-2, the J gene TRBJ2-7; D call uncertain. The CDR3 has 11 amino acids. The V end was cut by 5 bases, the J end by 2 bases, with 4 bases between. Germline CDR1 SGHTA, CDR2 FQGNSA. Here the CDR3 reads CASSPAYEQYF. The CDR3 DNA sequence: TGTGCCAGCAGCCCGGCCTACGAGCAGTACTTC. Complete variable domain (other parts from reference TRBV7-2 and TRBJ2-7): GAGVSQSPSNKVTEKGKDVELRCDPISGHTALYWYRQSLGQGLEFLIYFQGNSAPDKSGLPSDRFSAERTGGSVSTLTIQRTQQEDSAVYLCASSPAYEQYFGPGTRLTVT.

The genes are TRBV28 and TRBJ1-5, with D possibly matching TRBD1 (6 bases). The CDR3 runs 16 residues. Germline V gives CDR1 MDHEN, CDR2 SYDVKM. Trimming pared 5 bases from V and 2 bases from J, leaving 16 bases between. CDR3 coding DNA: TGTGCCAGCAGTCTAGCCGGACAGTTTGGCAATCAGCCCCAGCATTTT. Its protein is CASSLAGQFGNQPQHF.

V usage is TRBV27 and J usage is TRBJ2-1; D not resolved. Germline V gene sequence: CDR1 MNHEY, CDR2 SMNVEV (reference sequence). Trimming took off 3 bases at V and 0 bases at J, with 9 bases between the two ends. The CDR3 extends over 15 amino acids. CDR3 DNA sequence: TGTGCCAGCAGTTTCCAGGATAGCTCCTACAATGAGCAGTTCTTC. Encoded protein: CASSFQDSSYNEQFF.

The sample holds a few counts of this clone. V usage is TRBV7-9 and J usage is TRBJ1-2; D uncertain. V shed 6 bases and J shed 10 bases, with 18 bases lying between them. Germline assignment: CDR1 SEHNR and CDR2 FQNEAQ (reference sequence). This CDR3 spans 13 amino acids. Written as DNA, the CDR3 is TGTGCCAGCAGTAGCGGTGTAAGTGCGGCCTACACCTTC. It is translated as CASSSGVSAAYTF.

The CDR3 loop reads CASSPDTAGYTF. The CDR3 DNA follows: TGTGCCAGCAGCCCTGACACGGCTGGCTACACCTTC. The chain links TRBV7-2 to TRBJ1-2, with unresolved D. This CDR3 has 12 amino acids. CDR1 and CDR2 (germline): SGHTA, FQGNSA. Trimming took off 5 bases at V and 7 bases at J, with 11 bases between the two ends.

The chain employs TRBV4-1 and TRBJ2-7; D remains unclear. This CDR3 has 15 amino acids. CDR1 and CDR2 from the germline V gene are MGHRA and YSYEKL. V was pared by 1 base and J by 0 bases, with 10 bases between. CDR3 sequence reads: CASSQVTSSSYEQYV. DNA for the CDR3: TGCGCCAGCAGCCAAGTAACCAGTAGCTCCTACGAGCAGTACGTC.

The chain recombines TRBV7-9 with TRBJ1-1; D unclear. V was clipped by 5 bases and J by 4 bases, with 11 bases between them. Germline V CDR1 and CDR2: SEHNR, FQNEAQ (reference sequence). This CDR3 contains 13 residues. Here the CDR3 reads CASSPSYGTEAFF. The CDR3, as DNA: TGTGCCAGCAGCCCCTCCTATGGCACTGAAGCTTTCTTT.

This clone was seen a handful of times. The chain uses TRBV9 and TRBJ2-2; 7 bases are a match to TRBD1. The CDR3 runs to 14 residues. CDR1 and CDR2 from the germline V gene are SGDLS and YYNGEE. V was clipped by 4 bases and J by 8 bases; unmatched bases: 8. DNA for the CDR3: TGTGCCAGCAGCCCGGGACAGTCCCCGGGGGAGCTGTTTTTT. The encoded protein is CASSPGQSPGELFF.

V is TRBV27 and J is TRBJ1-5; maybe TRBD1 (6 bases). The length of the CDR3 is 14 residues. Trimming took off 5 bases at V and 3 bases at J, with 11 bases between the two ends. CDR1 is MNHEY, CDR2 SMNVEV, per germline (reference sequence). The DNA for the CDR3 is TGTGCCAGCAGTCAACAGGGAAACAATCAGCCCCAGCATTTT. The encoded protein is CASSQQGNNQPQHF.